This T cell receptor (beta chain) comes out of a study of cytotoxic CD8 clonotypes in ibrutinib-treated CLL. Produced via immunoSEQ multiplex PCR; TCRdb's table is partial and in-frame only. Of approximately 74,000 clones detected, approximately 80% appear once; the ten largest clones hold roughly 8%. This CDR3 comprises 16 residues. The gene calls are TRBV21-1 and TRBJ1-5; the table's D call TRBD1 went unverified against the DNA. TRBV21-1 is a recognized pseudogene. The TCR was taken from a human donor with chronic lymphocytic leukemia. Here the sequenced sample was PBMCs, taken at disease progression, from a patient treated with ibrutinib. The CDR3 reads CASSKGQIISNQPQHF. In DNA, the CDR3 is TGTGCCAGCAGCAAGGGACAGATAATTAGCAATCAGCCCCAGCATTTT.